Reported below is one TCR beta chain. The antigen is not known. The CDR3 is made up of 15 amino acids. From germline, CDR1 is MNHEY and CDR2 SVGEGT. The sample belongs to a study of CXCR3-negative and CXCR3-positive naive CD8 T cells. Study-wide results and caveats: The naive subsets expressed comparable surface CD5, and the authors inferred TCR strength from TRB CDR3 properties.

Libraries of TRB cDNA were made by 5' RACE and carried UMIs. One entry per CDR3 protein, without DNA, is what TCRdb gives after re-calling the 5' RACE reads. The sample includes about 48,000 distinct CDR3 sequences. Sequenced sample: memory CD8+ T cells from blood. This TCR was sampled from a human donor in good health. Some clones in this sample may be carry-over from other donors' samples. V and J are TRBV6-2 or TRBV6-3 and TRBJ2-5; TCRdb's D call, TRBD2, is unchecked because there is no DNA. This chain's CDR3 is CASSGTGGASETQYF.